Presented here are 19 T cell receptor beta chains from one specimen sequenced in a study of cytomegalovirus exposure and HLA in healthy donors. Researchers ran the PCR with 60 Vbeta and 13 Jbeta primers. Here immunoSEQ multiplex PCR was the method, and the copy in TCRdb shows in-frame clones only, minus some. Of roughly 260,000 clones detected, roughly four fifths appear once; the ten largest clones hold more than 1.5%. Sequencing was performed on PBMCs. Receptors originate from a middle-aged woman in good health and CMV-seropositive.

This chain uses TRBV6-5 with TRBJ1-4, with TRBD1 matching 10 bases. J was trimmed by 5 bases and V by 8 bases; bases with no gene match: 5. CDR3 length: 14 amino acids. Germline V lookup: CDR1 MNHEY, CDR2 SVGAGI. DNA of the CDR3: TGTGCCAGCCGGGGGACAGGGGCGAATGAAAAACTGTTTTTT. Protein product: CASRGTGANEKLFF.

This clone turned up a few times. The chain combines TRBV11-3 with TRBJ2-1; possibly TRBD1 for D (5 bases). The V gene lost 0 bases and the J gene lost 6 bases, with 9 bases spanning the gap. This CDR3 has 14 amino acids. The V gene's germline CDR1 is SGHNT and CDR2 YENEEA. CDR3 loop: CASSLDPRVNEQFF. The CDR3 bases are TGTGCCAGCAGCTTAGACCCCAGGGTCAATGAGCAGTTCTTC.

The CDR3 region is CASSARDRVTGELFF. DNA for the CDR3: TGTGCCAGCAGCGCGAGGGACAGGGTCACCGGGGAGCTGTTTTTT. The chain joins TRBV5-8 to TRBJ2-2, with 9 bases matching TRBD1. This CDR3 is built from 15 residues. The V gene's germline CDR1 is SGHTS and CDR2 YDEGEE. V lost 4 bases, J lost 4 bases, and 5 bases stayed unmatched.

The V gene is TRBV6-6, the J gene TRBJ2-5, with 15 bases aligning to TRBD2. Germline CDR1 reads MNHNY; CDR2 reads SVGAGI (reference sequence). Trimming at V came to 4 bases and at J to 5 bases, leaving 5 bases not matched to a gene. The CDR3 is 16 residues long. DNA for the CDR3: TGTGCCAGCAGTTGGACTAGCGGGGGGGCGGGGGAGACCCAGTACTTC. This sequence encodes CASSWTSGGAGETQYF.

This sequence joins TRBV25-1 and TRBJ2-2; no clear D. V gave up 2 bases and J gave up 2 bases, with 6 bases separating them. This CDR3 is built from 14 residues. In germline, CDR1 is MGHDK, CDR2 SYGVNS. The CDR3 reads CASSELGNTGELFF. DNA of the CDR3: TGTGCCAGCAGTGAACTAGGTAACACCGGGGAGCTGTTTTTT.

The V call is TRBV11-2, the J call TRBJ2-2; 10 bases align to TRBD1. The germline CDR1 and CDR2 sequences are SGHAT and FQNNGV. The V gene end was trimmed by 5 bases and the J gene end by 0 bases; junction bases not matched to a gene: 3. The CDR3 consists of 16 residues. CDR3 region: CASSRTGGPNTGELFF. CDR3 DNA: TGTGCCAGCAGCCGGACAGGGGGTCCGAACACCGGGGAGCTGTTTTTT.

The chain is built from TRBV29-1 and TRBJ2-5, with 14 bases aligning to TRBD2. With V trimmed by 6 bases and J by 5 bases, 8 bases remained unmatched. The CDR3 loop spans 15 amino acids. CDR1 SQVTM and CDR2 ANQGSEA come from the germline V gene. CDR3: CSVGTSGSRRETQYF. CDR3 sequence (DNA): TGCAGCGTAGGGACTAGCGGGAGCAGGCGGGAGACCCAGTACTTC.

The CDR3 region has the DNA TGCAGCGTTGAAAATCGGGGGGGCCCGGACTATGGCTACACCTTC. Translation: CSVENRGGPDYGYTF. The V call is TRBV29-1, the J call TRBJ1-2, with D tentatively TRBD1 (6 bases). Germline CDR1 is SQVTM and CDR2 is ANQGSEA. The CDR3 runs to 15 residues. V gave up 2 bases and J gave up 3 bases, with 16 bases separating them.

The chain recombines TRBV27 with TRBJ1-5, with 9 bases aligning to TRBD1. CDR3 length: 13 amino acids. After removal of 6 bases from V and 7 bases from J, the junction contained 4 bases not matched to a gene. Per the germline V gene, CDR1 is MNHEY and CDR2 is SMNVEV (reference sequence). The DNA for the CDR3 is TGTGCCAGCAGGAGGACAGGGGAGCAGCCCCAGCATTTT. The encoded protein is CASRRTGEQPQHF.

This chain joins TRBV27 and TRBJ2-5; no firm D call. Germline CDR1 MNHEY, CDR2 SMNVEV (reference sequence). The germline V and J ends were trimmed by 5 bases and 1 base, with 11 bases remaining between them. The CDR3 loop spans 14 amino acids. The CDR3 here is CASSPGPTQETQYF. As DNA, the CDR3 is TGTGCCAGCAGTCCCGGTCCCACCCAAGAGACCCAGTACTTC.

This sequence joins TRBV6-6 and TRBJ2-5, with D unresolved. V was cut by 0 bases and J by 5 bases, with 7 bases left in between. The germline CDR1 and CDR2 sequences are MNHNY and SVGAGI (reference sequence). This CDR3 contains 13 residues. CDR3 sequence: CASSYSTAETQYF. The CDR3 DNA follows: TGTGCCAGCAGTTACTCAACAGCCGAGACCCAGTACTTC.

The V call is TRBV19, the J call TRBJ1-5; a possible D gene is TRBD1 (6 bases). The V and J ends lost 5 bases and 1 base respectively, with 15 bases between them. CDR3 length equals 16 residues. CDR1 is LNHDA and CDR2 is SQIVND in the germline V gene (reference sequence). CDR3 nucleotide sequence: TGTGCCAGTAGTGCCGGCGGGGGGGCCAGCAATCAGCCCCAGCATTTT. Its protein product is CASSAGGGASNQPQHF.

The chain combines TRBV4-3 with TRBJ2-2; 13 bases are a match to TRBD2. This CDR3 region has 19 residues. With 0 bases clipped from V and 7 bases from J, the junction kept 11 bases outside the gene matches. Looked up from germline, CDR1 is LGHNA and CDR2 is YSLEER. CDR3 DNA: TGCGCCAGCAGCCAAGATCTCCGGGTACTAGCGGGAGGGGGCGGGGAGCTGTTTTTT. It translates to CASSQDLRVLAGGGGELFF.

This clone was counted a few times. The J gene is TRBJ2-1, the V gene TRBV11-3; the D gene is possibly TRBD2 (6 bases). Germline V gene sequence: CDR1 SGHNT, CDR2 YENEEA. With 0 bases removed from V and 7 bases from J, the gap between germline ends came to 13 bases. The CDR3 is 15 amino acids. The CDR3 sequence: CASSLDGGRRNEQFF. CDR3 nucleotides: TGTGCCAGCAGCTTAGATGGAGGGAGGAGGAATGAGCAGTTCTTC.

V and J are TRBV6-6 and TRBJ2-5; D possibly corresponds to TRBD2 (7 bases). The J call may not be correct, given that the DNA end is closer to TRBJ2-7. Germline lookup yields CDR1 MNHNY and CDR2 SVGAGI (reference sequence). The CDR3 extends over 14 amino acids. CDR3 sequence: CASSYGGGSGEQYF. In DNA form, the CDR3 reads TGTGCCAGCAGTTACGGGGGGGGCTCCGGCGAGCAGTACTTC.

The genes are TRBV7-9 and TRBJ1-2; 8 bases are a match to TRBD1. The trim removed 0 bases at V and 4 bases at J, leaving 4 bases unmatched. The length of the CDR3 is 15 residues. Germline V CDR1 and CDR2: SEHNR, FQNEAQ (reference sequence). The CDR3 DNA reads TGTGCCAGCAGCTTAGCTGGGACAGGAGTCTATGGCTACACCTTC. It yields the protein CASSLAGTGVYGYTF.

J is TRBJ1-6 and V is TRBV6-1, with D unclear. The CDR3 extends over 13 amino acids. V lost 2 bases and J 16 bases, leaving 15 bases between the germline ends. Germline V CDR1 and CDR2: MNHNS, SASEGT. The CDR3: CASSEPGWEALHF. DNA for the CDR3: TGTGCCAGCAGTGAACCTGGTTGGGAGGCTCTCCACTTT.

The V and J genes are TRBV28 and TRBJ1-2; weak D call: TRBD1 (5 bases). This CDR3 spans 14 amino acids. Germline CDR1 and CDR2: MDHEN and SYDVKM. Trimming stripped 4 bases from V and 0 bases from J, with 9 bases between. The DNA of the CDR3 is TGTGCCAGCAGTTCCCAGGGCCCTAACTATGGCTACACCTTC. Translating gives CASSSQGPNYGYTF.

The V and J genes are TRBV6-4 and TRBJ1-2, with 7 bases that match TRBD1. The CDR3 runs 14 residues. J lost 6 bases, V lost 2 bases, and 6 bases had no gene match. Germline V lookup: CDR1 MRHNA, CDR2 SNTAGT. The CDR3, as DNA: TGTGCCAGCAGTGACCGACAGGGTCAAAATGGCTACACCTTC. Its protein product is CASSDRQGQNGYTF.